The clone carrying this T cell receptor (beta chain) was detected a few times. This sample stems from a study of beta chain features in type 1 diabetes. All of the isolated RNA was reverse transcribed, so expressed TCRB transcripts were sequenced. Generated by immunoSEQ multiplex PCR, the TCRdb table keeps only in-frame clones and is missing some. The repertoire includes approximately 170,000 clones, less than 9.5% of them detected once, and roughly 2.5% sits in the top ten. Looked up from germline, CDR1 is SGDLS and CDR2 is YYNGEE. This CDR3 is 13 amino acids long. The V end was cut by 4 bases, the J end by 4 bases, with 10 bases between.

Sequenced: central memory CD4+ T cells from blood. This receptor was identified in a woman aged 18-29 years in good health. This chain connects TRBV9 to TRBJ2-3; D is ambiguous. This CDR3 reads CASSFRHADTQYF. The CDR3 DNA sequence: TGTGCCAGCAGCTTCCGACACGCAGATACGCAGTATTTT.